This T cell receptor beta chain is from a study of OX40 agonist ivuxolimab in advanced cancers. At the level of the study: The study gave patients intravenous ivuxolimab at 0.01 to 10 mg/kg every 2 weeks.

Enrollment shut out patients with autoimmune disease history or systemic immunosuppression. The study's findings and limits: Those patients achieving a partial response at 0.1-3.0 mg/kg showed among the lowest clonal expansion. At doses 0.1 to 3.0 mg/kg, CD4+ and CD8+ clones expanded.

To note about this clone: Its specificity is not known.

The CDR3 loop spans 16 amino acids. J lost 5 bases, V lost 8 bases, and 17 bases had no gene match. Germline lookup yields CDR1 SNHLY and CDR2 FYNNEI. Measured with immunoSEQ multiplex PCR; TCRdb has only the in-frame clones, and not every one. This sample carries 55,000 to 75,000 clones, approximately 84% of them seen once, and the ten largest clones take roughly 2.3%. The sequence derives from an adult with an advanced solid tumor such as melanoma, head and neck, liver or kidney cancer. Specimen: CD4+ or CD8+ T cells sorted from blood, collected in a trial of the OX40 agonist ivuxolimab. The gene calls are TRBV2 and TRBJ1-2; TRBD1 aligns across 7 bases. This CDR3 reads CASLRTGSLEEYGYTF. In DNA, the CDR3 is TGTGCCAGCCTTAGGACAGGATCATTGGAGGAATATGGCTACACCTTC.